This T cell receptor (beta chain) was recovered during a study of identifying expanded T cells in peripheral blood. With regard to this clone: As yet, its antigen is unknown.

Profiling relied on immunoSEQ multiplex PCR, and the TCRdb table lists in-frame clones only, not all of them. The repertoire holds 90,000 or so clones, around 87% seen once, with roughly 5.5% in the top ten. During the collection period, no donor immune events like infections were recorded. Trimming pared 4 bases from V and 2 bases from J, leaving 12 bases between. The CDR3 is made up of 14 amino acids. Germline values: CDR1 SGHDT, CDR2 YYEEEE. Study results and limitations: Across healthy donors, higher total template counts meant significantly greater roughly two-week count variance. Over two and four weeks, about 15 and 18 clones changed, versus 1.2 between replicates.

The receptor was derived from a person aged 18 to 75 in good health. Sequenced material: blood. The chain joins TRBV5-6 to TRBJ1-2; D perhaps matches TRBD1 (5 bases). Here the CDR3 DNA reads TGTGCCAGCAGCATGGGGCAGGCGAACTATGGCTACACCTTC. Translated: CASSMGQANYGYTF. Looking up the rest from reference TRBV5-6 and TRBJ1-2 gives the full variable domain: DAGVTQSPTHLIKTRGQQVTLRCSPKSGHDTVSWYQQALGQGPQFIFQYYEEEERQRGNFPDRFSGHQFPNYSSELNVNALLLGDSALYLCASSMGQANYGYTFGSGTRLTVV.